This TCR beta chain was obtained from a study of T cell changes during pregnancy in multiple sclerosis (dated by TCRdb to the late 2010s). Notes on the research overall: The study examined how the T cell repertoire changed over the course of pregnancy in women with multiple sclerosis.

Library method: the immunoSEQ multiplex PCR assay. TCRdb carries this immuneACCESS record with in-frame sequences only. Its versions omit some clonotypes, under half of them owing to an unresolved V gene in the studies checked, with the rest unexplained. This sample lists 55,000 to 85,000 clones; 90% to 95% were detected once. About 1.2% of the sample lies in the top ten. With respect to this clone: No cognate antigen has been identified for it. Per-base quality was not reported, and no clone a single base away is much larger than it.

The sample was peripheral blood, taken in the third trimester of pregnancy. The TCR sequence derives from a female donor with multiple sclerosis, enrolled in a pregnancy study.

The CDR3 here reads CASSESTDTQYF. The nucleotide sequence reads as follows: TGTGCCAGCAGTGAATCTACAGATACGCAGTATTTT. This receptor chain uses TRBV2 and TRBJ2-3; the D gene identity is not certain. From the cysteine through the phenylalanine, the CDR3 covers 12 amino acids. CDR3 DNA only is kept here, 36 bases in frame from base 1. The V end loses 2 bases and the J end loses 3 bases, and a stretch of 3 bases separates them. Looking up the germline V gene yields CDR1 SNHLY and CDR2 FYNNEI. Reference TRBV2 and TRBJ2-3 proteins supply the regions before and after the CDR3; the full variable domain is: EPEVTQTPSHQVTQMGQEVILRCVPISNHLYFYWYRQILGQKVEFLVSFYNNEISEKSEIFDDQFSVERPDGSNFTLKIRSTKLEDSAMYFCASSESTDTQYFGPGTRLTVL.